The T cell receptor (beta chain) described here comes from a study of Ad26.COV2.S vaccination and SARS-CoV-2 variants. Some clones are missing from TCRdb's copy, which holds only in-frame ones; the method was immunoSEQ multiplex PCR. The sample contains fewer than 500,000 clones, roughly 90% of which appear only once. V lost 3 bases and J lost 13; bases outside the gene matches: 5. The germline V gene has CDR1 DFQATT and CDR2 SNEGSKA (reference sequence). This CDR3 is 10 amino acids long. Treatment in this sample: about 20 received Ad26.COV2.S at low or high dose, single or two shots; about 5 received placebo; per-sample allocation not given. After the first vaccine or placebo injection, samples were drawn on day 63.

V and J are TRBV20-1 and TRBJ2-5; TRBD1 agrees at 7 bases. The sequences come from peripheral blood, collected in a trial of Ad26.COV2.S vaccine versus placebo. This clonotype was sampled from a person between 18 and 60 years old who received the Ad26.COV2.S COVID-19 vaccine or a placebo. Here the CDR3 DNA reads TGCAGTGCTAGCCGGGACAGTGGGTACTTC. It specifies CSASRDSGYF.